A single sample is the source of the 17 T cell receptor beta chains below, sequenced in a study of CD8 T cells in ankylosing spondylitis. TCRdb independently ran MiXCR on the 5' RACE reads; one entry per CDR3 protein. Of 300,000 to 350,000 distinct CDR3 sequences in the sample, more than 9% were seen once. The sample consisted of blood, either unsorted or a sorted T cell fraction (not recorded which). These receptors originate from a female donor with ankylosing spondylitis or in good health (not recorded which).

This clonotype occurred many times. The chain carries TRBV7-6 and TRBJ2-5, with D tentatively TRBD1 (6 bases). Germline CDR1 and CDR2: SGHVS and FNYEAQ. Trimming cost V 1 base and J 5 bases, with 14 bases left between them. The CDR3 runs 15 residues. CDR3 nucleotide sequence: TGTGCCAGCAGCTTAGAAGGGGGTTATGCGGAGACCCAGTACTTC. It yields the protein CASSLEGGYAETQYF.

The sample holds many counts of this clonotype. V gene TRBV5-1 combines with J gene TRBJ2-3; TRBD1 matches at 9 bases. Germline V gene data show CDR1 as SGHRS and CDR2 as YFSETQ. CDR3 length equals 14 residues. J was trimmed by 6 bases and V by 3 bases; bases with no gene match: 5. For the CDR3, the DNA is TGCGCCAGCAGCTCACAGGGGGCATCGGATACGCAGTATTTT. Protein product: CASSSQGASDTQYF. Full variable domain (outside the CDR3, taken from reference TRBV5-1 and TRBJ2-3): KAGVTQTPRYLIKTRGQQVTLSCSPISGHRSVSWYQQTPGQGLQFLFEYFSETQRNKGNFPGRFSGRQFSNSRSEMNVSTLELGDSALYLCASSSQGASDTQYFGPGTRLTVL.

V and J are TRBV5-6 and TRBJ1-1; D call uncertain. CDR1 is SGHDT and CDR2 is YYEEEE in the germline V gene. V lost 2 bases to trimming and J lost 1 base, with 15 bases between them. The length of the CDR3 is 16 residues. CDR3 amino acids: CASSLVGRNRNTEAFF. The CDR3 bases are TGTGCCAGCAGCTTAGTCGGTAGAAATCGGAACACTGAAGCTTTCTTT.

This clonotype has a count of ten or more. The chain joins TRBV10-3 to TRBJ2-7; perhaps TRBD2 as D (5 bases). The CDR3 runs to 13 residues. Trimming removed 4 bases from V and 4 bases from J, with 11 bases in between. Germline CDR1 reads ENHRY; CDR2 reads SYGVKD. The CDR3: CAISVQTTYEQYF. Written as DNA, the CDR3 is TGTGCCATCAGTGTCCAGACTACATACGAGCAGTACTTC.

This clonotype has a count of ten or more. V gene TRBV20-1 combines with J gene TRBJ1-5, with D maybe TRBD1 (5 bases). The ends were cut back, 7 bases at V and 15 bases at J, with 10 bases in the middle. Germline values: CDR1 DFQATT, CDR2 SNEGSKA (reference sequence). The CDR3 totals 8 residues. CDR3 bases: TGCAGTGACCCAACAGGGCATTTT. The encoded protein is CSDPTGHF.

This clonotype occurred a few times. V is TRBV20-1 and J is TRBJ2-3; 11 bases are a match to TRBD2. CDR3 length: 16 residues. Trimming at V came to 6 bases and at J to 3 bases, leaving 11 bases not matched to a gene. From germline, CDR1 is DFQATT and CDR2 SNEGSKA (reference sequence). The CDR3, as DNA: TGCAGTGCGTCCCGAGGTAGCGGGAGGGCGACAGATACGCAGTATTTT. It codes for CSASRGSGRATDTQYF.

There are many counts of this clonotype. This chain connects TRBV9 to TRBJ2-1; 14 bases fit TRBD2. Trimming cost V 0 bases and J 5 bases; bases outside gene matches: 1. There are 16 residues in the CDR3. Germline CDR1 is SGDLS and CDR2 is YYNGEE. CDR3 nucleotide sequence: TGTGCCAGCAGCGTAGGGACTAGCGGGGGGAACAATGAGCAGTTCTTC. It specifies CASSVGTSGGNNEQFF.

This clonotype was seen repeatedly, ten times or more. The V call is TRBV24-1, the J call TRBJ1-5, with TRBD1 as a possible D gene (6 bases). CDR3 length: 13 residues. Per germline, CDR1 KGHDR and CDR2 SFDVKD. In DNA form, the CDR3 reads TGTGCTTCCCGGACAGCTATCAATCAGCCCCAGCATTTT. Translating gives CASRTAINQPQHF.

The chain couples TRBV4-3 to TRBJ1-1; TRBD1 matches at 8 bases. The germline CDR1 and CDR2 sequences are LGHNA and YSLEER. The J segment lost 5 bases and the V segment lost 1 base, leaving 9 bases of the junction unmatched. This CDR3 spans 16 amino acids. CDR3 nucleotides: TGCGCCAGCAGCCAAGGGACAGGGTGGCGAGGAACTGAAGCTTTCTTT. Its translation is CASSQGTGWRGTEAFF.

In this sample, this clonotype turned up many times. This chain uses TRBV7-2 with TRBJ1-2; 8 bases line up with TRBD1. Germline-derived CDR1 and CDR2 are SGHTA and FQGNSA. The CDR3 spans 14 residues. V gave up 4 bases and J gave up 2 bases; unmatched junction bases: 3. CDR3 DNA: TGTGCCAGCAGCTCTACAGGGGGGAACTATGGCTACACCTTC. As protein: CASSSTGGNYGYTF.

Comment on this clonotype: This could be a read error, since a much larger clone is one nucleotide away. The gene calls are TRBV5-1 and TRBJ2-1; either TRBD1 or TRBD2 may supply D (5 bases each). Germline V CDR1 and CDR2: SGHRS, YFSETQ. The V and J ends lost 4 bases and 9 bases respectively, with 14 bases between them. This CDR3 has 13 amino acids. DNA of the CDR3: TGCGCCAGCAGCCACGAGGGGCTGGGTGAGCAGTTCTTC. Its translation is CASSHEGLGEQFF. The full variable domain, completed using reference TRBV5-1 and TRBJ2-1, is KAGVTQTPRYLIKTRGQQVTLSCSPISGHRSVSWYQQTPGQGLQFLFEYFSETQRNKGNFPGRFSGRQFSNSRSEMNVSTLELGDSALYLCASSHEGLGEQFFGPGTRLTVL.

The CDR3 spells CSARPLTSGANTGELFF. CDR3 coding DNA: TGCAGTGCTAGACCCCTGACTAGCGGGGCGAACACCGGGGAGCTGTTTTTT. The V gene is TRBV20-1, the J gene TRBJ2-2; 11 bases are shared with TRBD2. This CDR3 is 17 amino acids long. V shed 2 bases, J shed 0 bases, and the junction held 5 bases outside the gene matches. Germline assignment: CDR1 DFQATT and CDR2 SNEGSKA (reference sequence).

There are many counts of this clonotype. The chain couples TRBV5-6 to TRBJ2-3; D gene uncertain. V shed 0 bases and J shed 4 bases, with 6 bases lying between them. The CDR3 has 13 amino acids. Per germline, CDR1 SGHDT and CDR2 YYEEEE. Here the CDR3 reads CASSLEAADTQYF. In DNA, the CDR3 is TGTGCCAGCAGCTTGGAGGCGGCAGATACGCAGTATTTT. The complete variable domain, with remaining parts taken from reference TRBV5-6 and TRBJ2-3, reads DAGVTQSPTHLIKTRGQQVTLRCSPKSGHDTVSWYQQALGQGPQFIFQYYEEEERQRGNFPDRFSGHQFPNYSSELNVNALLLGDSALYLCASSLEAADTQYFGPGTRLTVL.

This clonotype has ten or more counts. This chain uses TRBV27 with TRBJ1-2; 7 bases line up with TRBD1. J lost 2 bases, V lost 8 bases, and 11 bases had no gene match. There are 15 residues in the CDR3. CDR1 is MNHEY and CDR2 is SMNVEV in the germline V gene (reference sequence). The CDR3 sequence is CASRLGDSTNYGYTF. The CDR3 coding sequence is TGTGCCAGCCGCCTGGGGGACAGCACAAACTATGGCTACACCTTC.

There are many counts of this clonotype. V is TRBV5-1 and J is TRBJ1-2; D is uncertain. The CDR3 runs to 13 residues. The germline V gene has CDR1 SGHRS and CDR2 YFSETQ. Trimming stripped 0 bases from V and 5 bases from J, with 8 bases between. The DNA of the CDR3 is TGCGCCAGCAGCTTGGAGGTGACTTATGGCTACACCTTC. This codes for CASSLEVTYGYTF.

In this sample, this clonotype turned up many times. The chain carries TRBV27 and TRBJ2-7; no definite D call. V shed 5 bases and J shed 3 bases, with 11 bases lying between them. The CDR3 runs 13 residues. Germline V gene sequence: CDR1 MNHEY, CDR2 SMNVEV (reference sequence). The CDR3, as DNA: TGTGCCAGCAGTCGATCGGGCTTCTACGAGCAGTACTTC. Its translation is CASSRSGFYEQYF.

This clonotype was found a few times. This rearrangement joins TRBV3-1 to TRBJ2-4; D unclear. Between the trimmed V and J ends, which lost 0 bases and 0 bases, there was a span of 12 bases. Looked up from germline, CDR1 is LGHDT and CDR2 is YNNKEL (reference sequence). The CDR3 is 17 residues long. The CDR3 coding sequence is TGTGCCAGCAGCCAAGAGCGTGGTCGGGTAGCCAAAAACATTCAGTACTTC. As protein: CASSQERGRVAKNIQYF.